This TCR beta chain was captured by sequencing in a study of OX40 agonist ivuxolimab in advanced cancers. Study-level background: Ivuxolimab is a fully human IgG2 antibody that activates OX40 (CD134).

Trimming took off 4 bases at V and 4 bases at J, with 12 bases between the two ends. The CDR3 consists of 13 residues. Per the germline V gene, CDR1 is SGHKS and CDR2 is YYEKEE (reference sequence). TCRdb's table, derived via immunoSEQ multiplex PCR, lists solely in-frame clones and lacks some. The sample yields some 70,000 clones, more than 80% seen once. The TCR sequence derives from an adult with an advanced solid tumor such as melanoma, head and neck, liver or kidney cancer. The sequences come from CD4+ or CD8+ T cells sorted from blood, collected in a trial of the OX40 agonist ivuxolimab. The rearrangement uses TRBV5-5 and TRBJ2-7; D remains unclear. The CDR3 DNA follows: TGTGCCAGCAGCGGCCGGGCCGCGTACGAGCAGTACTTC. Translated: CASSGRAAYEQYF.